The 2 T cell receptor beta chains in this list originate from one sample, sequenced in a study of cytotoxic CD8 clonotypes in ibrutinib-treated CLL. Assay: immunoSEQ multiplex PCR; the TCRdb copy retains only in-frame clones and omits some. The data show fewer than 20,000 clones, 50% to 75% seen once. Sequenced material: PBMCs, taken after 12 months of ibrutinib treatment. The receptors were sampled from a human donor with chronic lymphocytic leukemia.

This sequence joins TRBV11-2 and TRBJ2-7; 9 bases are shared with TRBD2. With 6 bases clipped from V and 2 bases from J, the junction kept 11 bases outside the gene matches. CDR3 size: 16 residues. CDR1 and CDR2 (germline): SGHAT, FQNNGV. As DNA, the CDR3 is TGTGCCAGCAGACCTATTAGCGGGAGATCCCCCTACGAGCAGTACTTC. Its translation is CASRPISGRSPYEQYF.

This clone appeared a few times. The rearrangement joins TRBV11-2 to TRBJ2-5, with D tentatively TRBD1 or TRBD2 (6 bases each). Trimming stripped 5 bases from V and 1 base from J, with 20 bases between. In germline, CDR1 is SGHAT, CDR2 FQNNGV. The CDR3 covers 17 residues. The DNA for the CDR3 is TGTGCCAGCAGCCCCAACGGCCGGGGGCGGCTCCAAGAGACCCAGTACTTC. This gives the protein CASSPNGRGRLQETQYF.